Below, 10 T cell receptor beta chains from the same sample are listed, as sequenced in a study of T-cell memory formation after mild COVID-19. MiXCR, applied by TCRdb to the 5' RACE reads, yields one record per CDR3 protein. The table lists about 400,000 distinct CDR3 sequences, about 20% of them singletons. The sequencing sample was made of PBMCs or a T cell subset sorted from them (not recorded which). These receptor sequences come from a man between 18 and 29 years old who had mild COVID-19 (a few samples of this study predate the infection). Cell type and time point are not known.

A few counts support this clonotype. In nucleotides, the CDR3 is TGTGCCAGCAGTTCCGGGACTAGCGGGGGGGCAGAGACCCAGTACTTC. This encodes CASSSGTSGGAETQYF. V and J are TRBV6-5 and TRBJ2-5; 16 bases line up with TRBD2. Looked up from germline, CDR1 is MNHEY and CDR2 is SVGAGI. The CDR3 covers 16 residues. With 4 bases clipped from V and 4 bases from J, the junction kept 3 bases outside the gene matches.

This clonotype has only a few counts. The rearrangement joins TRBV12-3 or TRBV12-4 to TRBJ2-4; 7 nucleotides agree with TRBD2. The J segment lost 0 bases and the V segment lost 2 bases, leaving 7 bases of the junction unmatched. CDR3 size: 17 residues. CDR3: CASSLSVGGGAKNIQYF. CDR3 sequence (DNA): TGTGCCAGCAGTTTATCCGTTGGGGGGGGAGCCAAAAACATTCAGTACTTC.

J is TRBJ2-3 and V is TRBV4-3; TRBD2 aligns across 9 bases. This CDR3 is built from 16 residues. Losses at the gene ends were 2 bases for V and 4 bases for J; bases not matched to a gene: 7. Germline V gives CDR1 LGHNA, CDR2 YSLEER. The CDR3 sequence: CASSQLRGGGPDTQYF. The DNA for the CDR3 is TGCGCCAGCAGCCAACTGCGGGGGGGCGGACCAGATACGCAGTATTTT.

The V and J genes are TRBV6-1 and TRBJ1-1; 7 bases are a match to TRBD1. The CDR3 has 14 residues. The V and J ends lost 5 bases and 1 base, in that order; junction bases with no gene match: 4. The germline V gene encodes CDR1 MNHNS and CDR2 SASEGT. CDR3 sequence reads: CASSTGASNTEAFF. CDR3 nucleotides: TGTGCCAGCAGTACAGGGGCTTCGAACACTGAAGCTTTCTTT.

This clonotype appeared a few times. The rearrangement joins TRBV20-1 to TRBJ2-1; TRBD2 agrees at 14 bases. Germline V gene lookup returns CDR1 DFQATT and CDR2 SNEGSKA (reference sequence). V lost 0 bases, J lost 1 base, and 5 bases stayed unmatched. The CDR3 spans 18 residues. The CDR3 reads CSARDLTSGGASYNEQFF. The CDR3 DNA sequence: TGCAGTGCTAGAGACTTGACTAGCGGGGGGGCATCCTACAATGAGCAGTTCTTC.

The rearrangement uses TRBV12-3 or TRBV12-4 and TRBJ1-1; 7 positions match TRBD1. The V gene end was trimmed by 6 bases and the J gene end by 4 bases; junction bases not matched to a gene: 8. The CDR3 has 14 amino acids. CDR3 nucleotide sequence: TGTGCCAGCAGGCCCGGGACAGTTTTCACTGAAGCTTTCTTT. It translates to CASRPGTVFTEAFF.

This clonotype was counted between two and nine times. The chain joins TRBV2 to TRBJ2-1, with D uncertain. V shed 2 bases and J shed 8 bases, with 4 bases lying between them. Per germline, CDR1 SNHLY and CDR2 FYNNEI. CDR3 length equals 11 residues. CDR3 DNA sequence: TGTGCCAGCAGTGAAATCTATGAGCAGTTCTTC. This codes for CASSEIYEQFF.

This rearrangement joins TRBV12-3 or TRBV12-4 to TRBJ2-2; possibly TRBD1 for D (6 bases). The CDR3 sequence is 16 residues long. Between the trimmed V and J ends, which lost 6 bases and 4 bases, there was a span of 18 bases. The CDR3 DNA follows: TGTGCCAGCAGCCCTGTTGGGGGCGAGAGCACCGGGGAGCTGTTTTTT. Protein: CASSPVGGESTGELFF.

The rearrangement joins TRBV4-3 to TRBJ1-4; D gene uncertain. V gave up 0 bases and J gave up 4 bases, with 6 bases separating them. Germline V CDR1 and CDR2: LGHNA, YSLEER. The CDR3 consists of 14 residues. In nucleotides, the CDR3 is TGCGCCAGCAGCCAAGACTACTTTAATGAAAAACTGTTTTTT. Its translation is CASSQDYFNEKLFF.

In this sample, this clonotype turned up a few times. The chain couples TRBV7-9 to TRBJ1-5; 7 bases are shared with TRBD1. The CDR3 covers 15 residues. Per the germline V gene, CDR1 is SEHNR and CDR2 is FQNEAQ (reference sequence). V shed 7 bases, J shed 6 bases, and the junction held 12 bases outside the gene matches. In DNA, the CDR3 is TGTGCCAGCACCCTGGGAGGGGGCGCGGGTCAGCCCCAGCATTTT. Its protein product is CASTLGGGAGQPQHF.